The sequence of this T cell receptor beta chain was determined in a study of cytomegalovirus exposure and HLA in healthy donors. Study results and caveats: Cytomegalovirus association was listed for around 180 TCR beta chains.

The germline V gene encodes CDR1 SEHNR and CDR2 FQNEAQ (reference sequence). The CDR3 sequence is 13 residues long. Trimming left V 10 bases short and J 0 bases short, with 13 bases between. Primers included in the PCR were 60 Vbeta and 13 Jbeta primers. Profiling relied on immunoSEQ multiplex PCR, and the TCRdb table lists in-frame clones only, not all of them. The data contain about 150,000 clones, roughly 85% of them singletons. A word on this clone: Its antigen is currently unknown.

The rearrangement joins TRBV7-9 to TRBJ2-7; D ambiguous. The sample taken for sequencing was PBMCs. This receptor was obtained from a male donor in good health and CMV-seronegative. This CDR3 reads CATAAESSYEQYF. The CDR3 DNA follows: TGTGCCACGGCGGCAGAAAGCTCCTACGAGCAGTACTTC.